The clone carrying this TCR beta chain is a singleton in its sample. Antigen specificity is unknown. It was cDNA, reverse transcribed from extracted RNA, that served as the sequencing template. Profiling relied on immunoSEQ multiplex PCR, and the TCRdb table lists in-frame clones only, not all of them. The table shows roughly 150,000 clones, with around 55% occurring only once. The CDR3 contains 11 residues. V dropped 5 bases and J dropped 10 bases, with 10 bases sitting between them. CDR1 and CDR2 from the germline V gene are SGHRS and YFSETQ. These data are taken from a study of CD8+ T cells in alopecia areata. Study-wide results and limits: Scalp data also include sequences from resident alphabeta T cells of normal skin. Patients showed less clear TCR sequence sharing than mice, possibly partly because of HLA diversity. Lesional scalp, notably in alopecia totalis/universalis, had clonality above that of normal scalp.

This sequence originates from a human donor in good health. V gene TRBV5-1 combines with J gene TRBJ2-1; D unclear. The sample comprised CD4+ T cells sorted from blood. CDR3 protein: CASSEQREQFF. The CDR3 DNA reads TGCGCCAGCAGTGAACAGAGAGAGCAGTTCTTC.